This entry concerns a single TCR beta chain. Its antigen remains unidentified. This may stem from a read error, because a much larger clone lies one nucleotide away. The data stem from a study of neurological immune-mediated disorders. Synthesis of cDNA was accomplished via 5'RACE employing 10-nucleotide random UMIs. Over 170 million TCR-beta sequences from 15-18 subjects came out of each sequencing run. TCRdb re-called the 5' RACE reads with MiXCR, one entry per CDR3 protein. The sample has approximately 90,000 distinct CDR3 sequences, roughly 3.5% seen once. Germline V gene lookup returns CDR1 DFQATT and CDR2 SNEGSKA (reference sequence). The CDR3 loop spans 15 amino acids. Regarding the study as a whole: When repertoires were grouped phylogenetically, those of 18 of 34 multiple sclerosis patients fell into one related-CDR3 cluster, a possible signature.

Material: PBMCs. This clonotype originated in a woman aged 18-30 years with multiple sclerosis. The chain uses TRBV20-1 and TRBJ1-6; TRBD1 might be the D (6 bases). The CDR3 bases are TGCAGTGCTACCGACCAGGGGATCGATAATTCACACCTCCACTTT. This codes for CSATDQGIDNSHLHF.